One and the same sample provided the 26 T cell receptor beta chains below, sequenced in a study of T cells in Graves' hyperthyroidism and ophthalmopathy. Amplified TCR beta CDR3 regions derived from RNA transcripts. The study used the HTBI primer set for a first-round RT-PCR of the TCR CDR3. TCRdb redid the calling of the multiplex PCR reads with MiXCR, one entry per CDR3 protein. The sample carries around 420,000 distinct CDR3 sequences, about 15% recorded once. Specimen: blood. The receptor source for this set is a woman younger than 30 with Graves' hyperthyroidism.

This clonotype has just a few counts. The rearrangement joins TRBV20-1 to TRBJ1-5; D perhaps matches TRBD1 (5 bases). V lost 0 bases and J 1 base, leaving 16 bases between the germline ends. Germline-derived CDR1 and CDR2 are DFQATT and SNEGSKA (reference sequence). This CDR3 is built from 17 residues. In nucleotides, the CDR3 is TGCAGTGCTAGAGATTTGAGACCGACAGAGAGCAATCAGCCCCAGCATTTT. Its translation: CSARDLRPTESNQPQHF.

The table lists this clonotype with many counts. The chain joins TRBV7-2 to TRBJ2-3; tentatively, D is TRBD2 (6 bases). This CDR3 is 14 amino acids long. From germline, CDR1 is SGHTA and CDR2 FQGNSA. With 1 base removed from V and 6 bases from J, the gap between germline ends came to 11 bases. CDR3 protein: CASSLEVTSDTQYF. The CDR3 bases are TGTGCCAGCAGCTTAGAGGTGACTAGTGATACGCAGTATTTT.

In its sample, this clonotype was seen many times. The gene calls are TRBV13 and TRBJ2-7; TRBD2 matches at 12 bases. The CDR3 loop spans 14 amino acids. Unmatched junction bases numbered 1, after V lost 5 bases and J lost 2 bases. CDR1 PRHDT and CDR2 FYEKMQ come from the germline V gene (reference sequence). In DNA, the CDR3 is TGTGCCAGCAGCCGGACTAGCGGGACCTACGAGCAGTACTTC. Its translation is CASSRTSGTYEQYF.

Points on this clonotype: It may be a read error: a sequence one base away is much more abundant. Here the CDR3 DNA reads TGCAGTGCGCATGCCCGACTAGAGGAGGGGGAGATCCAGTACTTC. Translating it yields CSAHARLEEGEIQYF. V usage is TRBV20-1 and J usage is TRBJ2-5, with D perhaps matching TRBD1 or TRBD2 (6 bases each). The CDR3 sequence is 15 residues long. Germline CDR1 DFQATT, CDR2 SNEGSKA (reference sequence).

This clonotype has a count of ten or more. The rearrangement links TRBV27 to TRBJ2-5; D gene ambiguous. V lost 5 bases to trimming and J lost 2 bases, with 9 bases between them. The CDR3 consists of 13 residues. CDR1 and CDR2 from the germline V gene are MNHEY and SMNVEV (reference sequence). CDR3 residues: CASSVQVQETQYF. CDR3 nucleotide sequence: TGTGCCAGCAGTGTACAAGTTCAAGAGACCCAGTACTTC.

The gene calls are TRBV19 and TRBJ2-7, with a tentative D call TRBD2 (6 bases). The V gene's germline CDR1 is LNHDA and CDR2 SQIVND (reference sequence). The CDR3 runs to 16 residues. V shed 6 bases and J shed 2 bases, with 20 bases lying between them. The CDR3 is CASSPGVWGGPYEQYF. The DNA of the CDR3 is TGTGCCAGTAGCCCGGGAGTTTGGGGAGGCCCCTACGAGCAGTACTTC.

V usage is TRBV12-3 or TRBV12-4 and J usage is TRBJ2-2, with 10 bases aligning to TRBD1. The CDR3 totals 15 residues. The V gene end was trimmed by 6 bases and the J gene end by 4 bases; junction bases not matched to a gene: 5. The CDR3 nucleotides are TGTGCCAGCAGCCTGGGACAGGGGACCACCGGGGAGCTGTTTTTT. Its translation: CASSLGQGTTGELFF.

At least ten counts were recorded for this clonotype. The V and J genes are TRBV7-9 and TRBJ2-1; TRBD1 might be the D (6 bases). V lost 5 bases to trimming and J lost 7 bases, with 21 bases between them. The germline gives CDR1 SEHNR, CDR2 FQNEAQ (reference sequence). The CDR3 sequence is 16 residues long. The CDR3 sequence is CASSPTGIRGLNEQFF. CDR3 nucleotide sequence: TGTGCCAGCAGCCCTACAGGGATACGCGGGTTAAATGAGCAGTTCTTC.

This clonotype was seen repeatedly, ten times or more. The chain is built from TRBV6-2 or TRBV6-3 and TRBJ2-5; TRBD1 might be the D (5 bases). Germline V lookup: CDR1 MNHEY, CDR2 SVGEGT. With 7 bases removed from V and 7 bases from J, the gap between germline ends came to 19 bases. The CDR3 covers 14 residues. CDR3 sequence: CASNQRGYQGTQYF. The CDR3 DNA reads TGTGCCAGCAATCAGAGAGGATATCAGGGGACCCAGTACTTC.

This rearrangement joins TRBV7-3 to TRBJ2-6, with D tentatively TRBD2 (5 bases). The CDR3 is 15 amino acids. V was pared by 5 bases and J by 4 bases, with 12 bases between. Germline loops: CDR1 SGHTA, CDR2 FQGTGA. CDR3 residues: CASSPDAGGANVLTF. CDR3 bases: TGTGCCAGCAGCCCCGACGCGGGCGGGGCCAACGTCCTGACTTTC.

This clonotype was observed a few times. The chain joins TRBV4-3 to TRBJ2-5; 15 nucleotides agree with TRBD2. CDR3 length equals 17 residues. Germline CDR1 reads LGHNA; CDR2 reads YSLEER. J lost 3 bases, V lost 5 bases, and 7 bases had no gene match. CDR3 coding DNA: TGCGCCAGCAGCTTATTTCGGACTAGCGGGGGGGAAGAGACCCAGTACTTC. It encodes CASSLFRTSGGEETQYF.

In its sample, this clonotype was seen many times. V usage is TRBV7-3 and J usage is TRBJ2-3; 9 nucleotides line up with TRBD2. The CDR3 extends over 13 amino acids. CDR1 is SGHTA, CDR2 FQGTGA, per germline. J lost 6 bases, V lost 8 bases, and 6 bases had no gene match. The CDR3 DNA follows: TGTGCCAGCGGGCGGGAGGGCCGGGATACGCAGTATTTT. It is translated as CASGREGRDTQYF.

This rearrangement joins TRBV15 to TRBJ2-7; 7 nucleotides align to TRBD2. The germline V gene encodes CDR1 LNHNV and CDR2 YYDKDF (reference sequence). V shed 1 base, J shed 4 bases, and the junction held 4 bases outside the gene matches. This CDR3 is built from 14 residues. For the CDR3, the DNA is TGTGCCACCAGCAGAGGCCTAGCGGAATACGAGCAGTACTTC. Protein sequence: CATSRGLAEYEQYF.

There are a few counts of this clonotype. This chain uses TRBV7-8 with TRBJ2-4; D may be TRBD1 (6 bases). The CDR3 covers 17 residues. V was trimmed by 5 bases and J by 3 bases, leaving 20 bases between them. CDR1 and CDR2 from the germline V gene are SGHVS and FQNEAQ. CDR3 in DNA: TGTGCCAGCAGCCCAGGGCCCTGGGGGCCGGGCAAAAACATTCAGTACTTC. The encoded protein is CASSPGPWGPGKNIQYF. Using reference TRBV7-8 and TRBJ2-4 for the parts outside the CDR3, the full variable domain is GAGVSQSPRYKVAKRGQDVALRCDPISGHVSLFWYQQALGQGPEFLTYFQNEAQLDKSGLPSDRFFAERPEGSVSTLKIQRTQQEDSAVYLCASSPGPWGPGKNIQYFGAGTRLSVL.

In this sample, this clonotype turned up many times. This chain links TRBV11-2 with TRBJ1-2; unclear D gene. Germline V gene lookup returns CDR1 SGHAT and CDR2 FQNNGV. This CDR3 has 16 residues. V lost 1 base and J 7 bases, leaving 19 bases between the germline ends. CDR3 DNA sequence: TGTGCCAGCAGCTTAGGTGGGCAAGAACCGGGCCGTGGCTACACCTTC. This encodes CASSLGGQEPGRGYTF.

The chain joins TRBV9 to TRBJ2-5; D unclear. CDR1 and CDR2 (germline): SGDLS, YYNGEE. Trimming removed 0 bases from V and 0 bases from J, with 9 bases in between. The CDR3 is made up of 15 amino acids. This CDR3 is CASSVGCQDQETQYF. The CDR3, as DNA: TGTGCCAGCAGCGTAGGGTGTCAGGACCAAGAGACCCAGTACTTC.

This clonotype was observed at least ten times. V gene TRBV5-1 combines with J gene TRBJ1-6; no reliable D call. V was shortened by 4 bases and J by 7 bases, with 15 bases between the two germline ends. The CDR3 runs 15 residues. The germline gives CDR1 SGHRS, CDR2 YFSETQ. The CDR3 is CASSLSAIGNSPLHF. The CDR3 region has the DNA TGCGCCAGCAGCCTGAGCGCGATTGGAAATTCACCCCTCCACTTT.

This clonotype was counted many times. This sequence joins TRBV5-1 and TRBJ1-4; TRBD1 is a possible D gene (5 bases). The V and J ends lost 4 bases and 6 bases respectively, with 10 bases between them. The CDR3 loop spans 13 amino acids. Germline CDR1 and CDR2: SGHRS and YFSETQ. In nucleotides, the CDR3 is TGCGCCAGCAGCGCGGGGACGGATGAAAAACTGTTTTTT. It codes for CASSAGTDEKLFF.

V gene TRBV19 combines with J gene TRBJ1-5, with 10 bases identical to TRBD1. V dropped 3 bases and J dropped 4; count of bases not matched to a gene: 3. The CDR3 contains 15 residues. Germline CDR1 is LNHDA and CDR2 is SQIVND (reference sequence). Written as DNA, the CDR3 is TGTGCCAGTAGTATGGACAGGGGGGAGAATCAGCCCCAGCATTTT. It codes for CASSMDRGENQPQHF.

This clonotype was seen many times. J is TRBJ2-7 and V is TRBV6-1; no clear D. The CDR3 is made up of 14 amino acids. The germline CDR1 and CDR2 sequences are MNHNS and SASEGT. The ends were cut back, 7 bases at V and 0 bases at J, with 13 bases in the middle. CDR3 protein: CASTVQFSSYEQYF. In DNA form, the CDR3 reads TGTGCCAGCACTGTACAGTTTAGCTCCTACGAGCAGTACTTC.

This clonotype showed up just a few times. The chain couples TRBV6-4 to TRBJ2-2; TRBD1 agrees at 9 bases. The junction had 8 bases not matched to a gene; V was cut back by 6 bases and J by 3 bases. This CDR3 spans 16 amino acids. The V gene's germline CDR1 is MRHNA and CDR2 SNTAGT. CDR3 sequence (DNA): TGTGCCAGCAGAGGGACAGGGCGGATTGACACCGGGGAGCTGTTTTTT. This sequence encodes CASRGTGRIDTGELFF.

The chain joins TRBV27 to TRBJ1-6; the match to TRBD1 covers 7 bases. The CDR3 extends over 16 amino acids. V lost 4 bases to trimming and J lost 2 bases; unmatched junction nucleotides: 5. The germline V gene encodes CDR1 MNHEY and CDR2 SMNVEV (reference sequence). CDR3 residues: CASSYDRATYNSPLHF. The CDR3 DNA reads as TGTGCCAGCAGTTACGACAGGGCGACCTATAATTCACCCCTCCACTTT.

This clonotype was observed many times. The chain combines TRBV6-1 with TRBJ1-4; D is unclear. The CDR3 runs to 14 residues. Germline assignment: CDR1 MNHNS and CDR2 SASEGT. The ends were cut back, 7 bases at V and 0 bases at J, with 9 bases in the middle. Here the CDR3 reads CASKYIATNEKLFF. The CDR3 DNA is TGTGCCAGCAAATACATTGCAACTAATGAAAAACTGTTTTTT.

This clonotype was observed many times. The gene calls are TRBV11-2 and TRBJ1-1, with 7 bases fitting TRBD1. With 5 bases clipped from V and 0 bases from J, the junction kept 9 bases outside the gene matches. CDR1 is SGHAT and CDR2 is FQNNGV in the germline V gene. The CDR3 sequence is 16 residues long. The CDR3: CASSPYRGVVNTEAFF. DNA of the CDR3: TGTGCCAGCAGCCCGTACAGGGGCGTCGTGAACACTGAAGCTTTCTTT.

This clonotype appeared a few times. The V call is TRBV27, the J call TRBJ1-2; 7 bases agree with TRBD1. There are 14 residues in the CDR3. Germline loops: CDR1 MNHEY, CDR2 SMNVEV (reference sequence). The ends lost 8 bases at V and 5 bases at J; junction bases unmatched: 11. The CDR3 DNA reads as TGTGCCAGCGGCCACCGGGACAGAGTTTATGGCTACACCTTC. The encoded protein is CASGHRDRVYGYTF.

CDR3 amino acids: CASSQEVGFTYEQYF. The CDR3 coding sequence is TGCGCCAGCAGCCAAGAAGTGGGTTTCACCTACGAGCAGTACTTC. V gene TRBV4-3 combines with J gene TRBJ2-7; D is ambiguous. Germline V gene data show CDR1 as LGHNA and CDR2 as YSLEER. V lost 0 bases and J 2 bases, leaving 11 bases between the germline ends. This CDR3 is 15 amino acids long.